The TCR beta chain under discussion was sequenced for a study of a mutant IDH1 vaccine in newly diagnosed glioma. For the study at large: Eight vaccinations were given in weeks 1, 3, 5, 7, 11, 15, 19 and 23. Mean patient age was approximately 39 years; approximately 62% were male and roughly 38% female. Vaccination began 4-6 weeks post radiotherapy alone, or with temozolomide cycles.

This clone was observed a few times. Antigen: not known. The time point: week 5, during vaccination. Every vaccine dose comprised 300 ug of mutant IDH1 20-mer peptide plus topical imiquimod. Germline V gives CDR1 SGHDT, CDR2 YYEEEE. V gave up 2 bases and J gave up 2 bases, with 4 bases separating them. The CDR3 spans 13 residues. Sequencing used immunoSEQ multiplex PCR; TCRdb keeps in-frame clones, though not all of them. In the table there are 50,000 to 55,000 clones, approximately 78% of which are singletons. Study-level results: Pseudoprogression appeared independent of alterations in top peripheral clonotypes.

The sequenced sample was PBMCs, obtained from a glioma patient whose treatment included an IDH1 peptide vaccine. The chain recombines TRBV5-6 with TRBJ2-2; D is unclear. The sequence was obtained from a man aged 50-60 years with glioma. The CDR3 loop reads CASSFENTGELFF. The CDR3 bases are TGTGCCAGCAGCTTTGAAAACACCGGGGAGCTGTTTTTT.